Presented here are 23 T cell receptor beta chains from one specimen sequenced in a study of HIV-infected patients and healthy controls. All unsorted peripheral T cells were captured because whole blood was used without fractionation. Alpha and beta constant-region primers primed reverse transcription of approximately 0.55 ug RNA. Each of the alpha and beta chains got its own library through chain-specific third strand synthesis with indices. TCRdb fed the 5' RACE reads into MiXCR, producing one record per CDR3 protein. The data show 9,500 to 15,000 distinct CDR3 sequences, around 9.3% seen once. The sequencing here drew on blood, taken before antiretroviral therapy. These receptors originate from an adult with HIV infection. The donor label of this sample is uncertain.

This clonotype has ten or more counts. CDR3 coding DNA: TGCGCCAGCAGTGATGAGTTGGGCCTAACGGGAGATACGCAGTATTTT. Protein: CASSDELGLTGDTQYF. The chain carries TRBV10-1 and TRBJ2-3; D not certain. Germline V gene lookup returns CDR1 WNHNN and CDR2 SYGVQD (reference sequence). The CDR3 spans 16 residues. V was shortened by 3 bases and J by 5 bases, with 18 bases between the two germline ends.

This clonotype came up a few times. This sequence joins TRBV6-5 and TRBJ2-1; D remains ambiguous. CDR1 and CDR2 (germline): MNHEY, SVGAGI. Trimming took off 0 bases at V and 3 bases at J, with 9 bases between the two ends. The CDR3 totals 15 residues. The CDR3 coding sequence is TGTGCCAGCAGTTACTCGGGGATTTTCTACAATGAGCAGTTCTTC. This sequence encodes CASSYSGIFYNEQFF.

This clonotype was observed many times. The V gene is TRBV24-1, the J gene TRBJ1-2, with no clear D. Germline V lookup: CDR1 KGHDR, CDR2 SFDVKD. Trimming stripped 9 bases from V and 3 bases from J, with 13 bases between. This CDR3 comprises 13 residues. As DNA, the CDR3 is TGTGCCACCGCACCCGGAGAGGACTATGGCTACACCTTC. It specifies CATAPGEDYGYTF.

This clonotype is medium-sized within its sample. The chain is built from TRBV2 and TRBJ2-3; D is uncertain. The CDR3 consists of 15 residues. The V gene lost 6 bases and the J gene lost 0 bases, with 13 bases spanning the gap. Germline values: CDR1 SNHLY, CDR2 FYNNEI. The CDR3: CASSPRPISTDTQYF. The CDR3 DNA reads TGTGCCAGCAGCCCAAGACCTATTAGCACAGATACGCAGTATTTT.

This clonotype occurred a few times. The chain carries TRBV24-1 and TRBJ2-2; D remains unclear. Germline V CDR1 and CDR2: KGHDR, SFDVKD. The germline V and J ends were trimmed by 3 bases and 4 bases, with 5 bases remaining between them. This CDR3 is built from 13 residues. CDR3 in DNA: TGTGCCACCAGTGATGTAGTCACCGGGGAGCTGTTTTTT. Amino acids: CATSDVVTGELFF.

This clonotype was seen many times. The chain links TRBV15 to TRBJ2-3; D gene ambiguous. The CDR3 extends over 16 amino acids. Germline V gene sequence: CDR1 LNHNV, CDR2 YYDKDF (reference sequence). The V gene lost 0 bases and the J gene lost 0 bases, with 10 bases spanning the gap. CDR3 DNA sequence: TGTGCCACCAGCAGAGATCATCGGCGGAGCACAGATACGCAGTATTTT. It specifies CATSRDHRRSTDTQYF. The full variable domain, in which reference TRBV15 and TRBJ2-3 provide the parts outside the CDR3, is DAMVIQNPRYQVTQFGKPVTLSCSQTLNHNVMYWYQQKSSQAPKLLFHYYDKDFNNEADTPDNFQSRRPNTSFCFLDIRSPGLGDTAMYLCATSRDHRRSTDTQYFGPGTRLTVL.

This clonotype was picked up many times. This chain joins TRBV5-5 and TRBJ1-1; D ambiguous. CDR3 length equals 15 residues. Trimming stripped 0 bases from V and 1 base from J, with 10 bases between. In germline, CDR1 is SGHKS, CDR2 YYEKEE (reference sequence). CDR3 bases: TGTGCCAGCAGCTTGGTGATGGTGCCGAACACTGAAGCTTTCTTT. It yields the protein CASSLVMVPNTEAFF.

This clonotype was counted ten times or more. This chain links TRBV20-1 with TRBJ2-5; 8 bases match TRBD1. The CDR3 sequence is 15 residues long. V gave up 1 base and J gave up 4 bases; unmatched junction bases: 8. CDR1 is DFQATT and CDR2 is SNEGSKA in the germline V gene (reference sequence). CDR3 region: CSARATGGIGETQYF. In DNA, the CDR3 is TGCAGTGCTAGAGCCACAGGGGGGATCGGAGAGACCCAGTACTTC.

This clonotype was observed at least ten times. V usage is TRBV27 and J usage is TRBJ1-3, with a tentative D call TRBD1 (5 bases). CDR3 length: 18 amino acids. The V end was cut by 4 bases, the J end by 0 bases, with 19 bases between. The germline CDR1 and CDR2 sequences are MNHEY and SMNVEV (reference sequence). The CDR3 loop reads CASSSRTLSAPSGNTIYF. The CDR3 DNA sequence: TGTGCCAGCAGTTCCCGGACACTTTCGGCTCCCTCTGGAAACACCATATATTTT.

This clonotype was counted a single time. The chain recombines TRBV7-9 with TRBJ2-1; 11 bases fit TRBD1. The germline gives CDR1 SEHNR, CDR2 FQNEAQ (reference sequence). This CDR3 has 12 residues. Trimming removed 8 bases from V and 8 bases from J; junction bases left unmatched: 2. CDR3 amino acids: CASGTGGHEQFF. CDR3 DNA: TGTGCCAGCGGGACAGGGGGACATGAGCAGTTCTTC.

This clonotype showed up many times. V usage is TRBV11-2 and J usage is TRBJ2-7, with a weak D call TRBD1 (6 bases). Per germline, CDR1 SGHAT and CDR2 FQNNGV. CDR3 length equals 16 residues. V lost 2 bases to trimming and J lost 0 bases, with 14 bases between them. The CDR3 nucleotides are TGTGCCAGCAGCTTATATGGGCAGGGGACCTCCTACGAGCAGTACTTC. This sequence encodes CASSLYGQGTSYEQYF.

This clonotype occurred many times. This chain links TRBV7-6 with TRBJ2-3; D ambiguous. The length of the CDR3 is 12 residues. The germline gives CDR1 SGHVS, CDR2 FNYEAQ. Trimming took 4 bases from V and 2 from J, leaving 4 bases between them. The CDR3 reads CASSSPTDTQYF. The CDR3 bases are TGTGCCAGCAGCTCCCCCACAGATACGCAGTATTTT.

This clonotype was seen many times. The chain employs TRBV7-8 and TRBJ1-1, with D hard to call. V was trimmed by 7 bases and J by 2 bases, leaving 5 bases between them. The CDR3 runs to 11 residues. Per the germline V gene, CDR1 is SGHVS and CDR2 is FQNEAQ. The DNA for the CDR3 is TGTGCCAGCACCTTTAACACTGAAGCTTTCTTT. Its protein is CASTFNTEAFF.

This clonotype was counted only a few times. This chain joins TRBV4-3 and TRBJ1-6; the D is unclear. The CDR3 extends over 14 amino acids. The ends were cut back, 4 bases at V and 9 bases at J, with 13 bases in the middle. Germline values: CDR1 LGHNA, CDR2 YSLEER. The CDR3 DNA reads TGCGCCAGCAGCCCGCAAGACCCAGGTTCACCCCTCCACTTT. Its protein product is CASSPQDPGSPLHF.

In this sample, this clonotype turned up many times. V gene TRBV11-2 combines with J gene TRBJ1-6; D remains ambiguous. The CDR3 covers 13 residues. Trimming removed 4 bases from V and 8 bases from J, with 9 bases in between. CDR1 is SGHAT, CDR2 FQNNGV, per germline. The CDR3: CASSWRPDSPLHF. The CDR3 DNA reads TGTGCCAGCAGCTGGAGACCAGATTCACCCCTCCACTTT.

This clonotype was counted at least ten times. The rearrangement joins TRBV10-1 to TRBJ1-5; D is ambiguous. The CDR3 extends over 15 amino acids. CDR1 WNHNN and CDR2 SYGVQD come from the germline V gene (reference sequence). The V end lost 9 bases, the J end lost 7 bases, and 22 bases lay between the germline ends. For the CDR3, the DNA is TGCGCCAGGATAAGCGGGAACAGAACGGGACAGCCCCAGCATTTT. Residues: CARISGNRTGQPQHF.

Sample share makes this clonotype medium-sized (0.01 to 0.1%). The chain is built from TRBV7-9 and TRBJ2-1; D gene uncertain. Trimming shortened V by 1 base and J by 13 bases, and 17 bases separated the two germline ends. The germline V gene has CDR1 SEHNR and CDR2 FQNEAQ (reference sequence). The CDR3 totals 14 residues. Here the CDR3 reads CASSLEPVADLQFF. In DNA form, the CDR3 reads TGTGCCAGCAGCTTAGAGCCAGTGGCGGACCTACAGTTCTTC.

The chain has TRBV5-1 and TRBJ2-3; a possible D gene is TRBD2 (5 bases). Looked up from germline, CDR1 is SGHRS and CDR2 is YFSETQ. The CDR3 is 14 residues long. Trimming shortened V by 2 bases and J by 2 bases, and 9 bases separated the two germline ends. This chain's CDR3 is CASSLGLFTDTQYF. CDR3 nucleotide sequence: TGCGCCAGCAGCTTAGGACTGTTCACAGATACGCAGTATTTT.

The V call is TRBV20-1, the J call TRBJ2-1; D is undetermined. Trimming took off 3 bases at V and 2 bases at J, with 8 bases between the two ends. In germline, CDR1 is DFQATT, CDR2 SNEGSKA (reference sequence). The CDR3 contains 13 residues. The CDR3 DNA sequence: TGCAGTGCTAGCCATTCTACCTACAATGAGCAGTTCTTC. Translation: CSASHSTYNEQFF.

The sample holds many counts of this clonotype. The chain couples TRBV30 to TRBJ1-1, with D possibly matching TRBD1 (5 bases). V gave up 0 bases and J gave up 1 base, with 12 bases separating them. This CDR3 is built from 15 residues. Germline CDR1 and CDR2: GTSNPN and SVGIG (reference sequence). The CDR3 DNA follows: TGTGCCTGGAGTGTACGGGACCTGCCGAACACTGAAGCTTTCTTT. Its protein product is CAWSVRDLPNTEAFF.

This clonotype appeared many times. The CDR3 DNA reads as TGTGCCACCGATGGGTCGTTGGGGCGTCACTCCTACGAGCAGTACTTC. Encoded protein: CATDGSLGRHSYEQYF. The chain has TRBV24-1 and TRBJ2-7; a weak D match, TRBD1 (5 bases). This CDR3 spans 16 amino acids. Trimming stripped 9 bases from V and 0 bases from J, with 20 bases between. Germline V lookup: CDR1 KGHDR, CDR2 SFDVKD.

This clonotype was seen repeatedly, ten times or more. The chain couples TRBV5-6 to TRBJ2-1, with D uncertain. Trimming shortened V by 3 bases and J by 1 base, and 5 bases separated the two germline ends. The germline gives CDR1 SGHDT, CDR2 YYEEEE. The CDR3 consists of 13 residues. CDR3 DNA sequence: TGTGCCAGCAGCTGGCTTTCCTACAATGAGCAGTTCTTC. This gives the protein CASSWLSYNEQFF.

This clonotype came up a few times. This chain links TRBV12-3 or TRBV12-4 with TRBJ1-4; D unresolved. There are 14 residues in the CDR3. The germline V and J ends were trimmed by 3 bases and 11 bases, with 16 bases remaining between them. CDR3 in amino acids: CASSFLFSAGKLFF. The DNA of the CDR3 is TGTGCCAGCAGTTTTTTGTTCTCGGCAGGCAAACTGTTTTTT.